The sample holds one count of the clone carrying this T cell receptor (beta chain). Its antigen is unidentified. Measured with immunoSEQ multiplex PCR; TCRdb has only the in-frame clones, and not every one. The repertoire holds some 85,000 clones, with 60% to 85% as singletons. This entry comes from a study of T cells in localized non-small cell lung cancer. Broader study findings: It was uninvolved adjacent lung that showed the highest T cell clonality, exceeding tumor. Higher blood T cell density went with longer overall survival.

The CDR3 is 13 residues long. J gave up 7 bases and V 5 bases, and 5 bases lay outside the gene matches. Per germline, CDR1 SGHAT and CDR2 FQNNGV. This TCR derives from a man aged 35 to 69 with stage II squamous cell lung carcinoma. The V gene is TRBV11-2, the J gene TRBJ2-1; 7 nucleotides agree with TRBD1. Sequenced material: PBMCs, taken before any cancer treatment. CDR3 region: CASSPTTGNEQFF. CDR3 in DNA: TGTGCCAGCAGCCCGACGACAGGGAATGAGCAGTTCTTC.